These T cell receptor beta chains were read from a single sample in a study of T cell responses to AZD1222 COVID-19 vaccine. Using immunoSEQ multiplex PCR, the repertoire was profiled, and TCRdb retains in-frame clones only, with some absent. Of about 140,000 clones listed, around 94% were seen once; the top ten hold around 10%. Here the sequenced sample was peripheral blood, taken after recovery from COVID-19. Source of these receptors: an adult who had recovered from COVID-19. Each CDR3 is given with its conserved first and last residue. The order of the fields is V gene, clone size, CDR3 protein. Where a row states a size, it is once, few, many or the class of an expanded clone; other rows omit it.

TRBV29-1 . CSVGTVPMNTEAFF
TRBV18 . CASSPPRGKAANEQFF
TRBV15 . CATSRGDLYNSPLHF
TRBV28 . CASSTLWGPGNTIYF
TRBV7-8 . CASSSDSGILSSYNEQFF
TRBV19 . CASKRADTQYF
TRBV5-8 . CASSSHTTSGYYNEQFF
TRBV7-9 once CASTPRGQENTEAFF
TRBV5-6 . CASSLFGSSYEQYF
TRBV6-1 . CAGSEVRPGVSEAFF
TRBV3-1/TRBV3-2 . CASSQEGQGRQPQHF
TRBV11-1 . CASRQTGVWLNEQFF
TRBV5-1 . CASSLGIEETQYF
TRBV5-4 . CASTPFPGLVDDEQYF
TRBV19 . CASRREGARTTDTQYF
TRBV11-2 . CASSTDRVVRTEAFF
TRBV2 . CASSRSRGRLAGEETQYF
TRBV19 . CASSIQLAQETQYF
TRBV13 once CASSFVGDRGGQGAFF
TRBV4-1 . CASSQGFPRGPNTGELFF
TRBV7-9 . CASSLEYRALEQYF
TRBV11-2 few CASSSSYEQYF
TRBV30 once CAWSEGRSNQPQHF
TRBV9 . CASSVAQAGELFF
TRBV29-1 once CSVRARLAGADTQYF
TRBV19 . CASTQVGPTEAFF
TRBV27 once CASSLRQGWEKLFF